Listed below are T cell receptor beta chains from one sample, sequenced in a study of control samples from healthy donors and cancer patients. Sequencing used immunoSEQ multiplex PCR; TCRdb keeps in-frame clones, though not all of them. The profile shows some 40,000 clones, around 94% of them singletons. Sequenced: blood. The receptors derive from a man aged 60-69 years in good health. Both conserved end residues are part of each CDR3. A D gene is named only where the DNA matches it firmly.

D gene: -; V gene: TRBV5-8; CDR3 protein: CASSLQGLNGNQPQHF
D gene: -; V gene: TRBV21-1; CDR3 protein: CASSLETMAGLKDEQFF
D gene: TRBD2; V gene: TRBV6-7; CDR3 protein: CASNCGRETQYF
D gene: -; V gene: TRBV3-1/TRBV3-2; CDR3 protein: CASSHERGHEQYF
D gene: TRBD2; V gene: TRBV28; CDR3 protein: CASSVTSGSYNEQFF
D gene: TRBD1; V gene: TRBV11-3; CDR3 protein: CASSRDSGNTIYF
D gene: -; V gene: TRBV19; CDR3 protein: CASSMVQGGYGYTF
D gene: TRBD2; V gene: TRBV29-1; CDR3 protein: CSVELASGSYEQFF
D gene: TRBD2; V gene: TRBV9; CDR3 protein: CASSPSGGRGVNEQFF
D gene: TRBD1; V gene: TRBV25-1; CDR3 protein: CASTQGALSPLHF
D gene: -; V gene: TRBV27; CDR3 protein: CASSMGISGEQFF
D gene: -; V gene: TRBV12-3/TRBV12-4; CDR3 protein: CASTPDSQETQYF
D gene: TRBD2; V gene: TRBV3-1/TRBV3-2; CDR3 protein: CASSLGTSGSGEQFF
D gene: TRBD1; V gene: TRBV29-1; CDR3 protein: CSARTGGSYEQYF
D gene: -; V gene: TRBV6-6; CDR3 protein: CASSYGGAFF
D gene: TRBD1; V gene: TRBV6-5; CDR3 protein: CASSYFPGGVYGYTF
D gene: -; V gene: TRBV3-1/TRBV3-2; CDR3 protein: CASSQEMKGMGTDTQYF
D gene: TRBD2; V gene: TRBV28; CDR3 protein: CASSLLGTRKNPYEQYF
D gene: TRBD1; V gene: TRBV11-2; CDR3 protein: CASKGQGTTNEKLFF
D gene: TRBD2; V gene: TRBV3-1/TRBV3-2; CDR3 protein: CASSPTSGGHNEQFF
D gene: TRBD2; V gene: TRBV3-1/TRBV3-2; CDR3 protein: CASSRTSLDEQYF
D gene: -; V gene: TRBV4-1; CDR3 protein: CASSQGQGGWGAYEQYF
D gene: -; V gene: TRBV7-9; CDR3 protein: CASSPLYEQYF
D gene: -; V gene: TRBV10-2; CDR3 protein: CASTDRDFGTGELFF
D gene: TRBD2; V gene: TRBV11-1; CDR3 protein: CASSFRTSGRIYTQYF
D gene: TRBD1; V gene: TRBV5-6; CDR3 protein: CASSPSGTGKNEQFF
D gene: TRBD1; V gene: TRBV2; CDR3 protein: CASSENRVRTGVGNQPQHF
D gene: -; V gene: TRBV6-1; CDR3 protein: CASSDNRLRGNTIYF
D gene: -; V gene: TRBV5-6; CDR3 protein: CASSLIRGNNSPLHF
D gene: TRBD2; V gene: TRBV7-3; CDR3 protein: CASSPIGAGGRADTQYF
D gene: -; V gene: TRBV10-3; CDR3 protein: CAINPGPNDYGYTF
D gene: -; V gene: TRBV19; CDR3 protein: CASSGPYQPQHF
D gene: -; V gene: TRBV19; CDR3 protein: CASSGWRGRGNQPQHF
D gene: TRBD1; V gene: TRBV5-6; CDR3 protein: CASFRRDRGETQYF
D gene: -; V gene: TRBV11-2; CDR3 protein: CASSSYWGVENNEQFF
D gene: TRBD1; V gene: TRBV6-6; CDR3 protein: CASNGQGGSYGYTF
D gene: TRBD2; V gene: TRBV15; CDR3 protein: CATSGRPSGRFSYNEQFF
D gene: TRBD1; V gene: TRBV7-8; CDR3 protein: CASSGRDRPLSIYEQYF
D gene: -; V gene: TRBV5-1; CDR3 protein: CASRLMTDNYGYTF
D gene: TRBD2; V gene: TRBV19; CDR3 protein: CASRFGGAVFGANVLTF
D gene: TRBD1; V gene: TRBV10-3; CDR3 protein: CAILDREGFNYGYTF
D gene: -; V gene: TRBV7-2; CDR3 protein: CASSSVPVNTEAFF
D gene: -; V gene: TRBV30; CDR3 protein: CAWAGDNSPLHF
D gene: -; V gene: TRBV18; CDR3 protein: CASSPTPAPGETQYF
D gene: TRBD1; V gene: TRBV29-1; CDR3 protein: CSGTGGDYGYTF
D gene: -; V gene: TRBV11-2; CDR3 protein: CASSHADQPQHF
D gene: -; V gene: TRBV3-1/TRBV3-2; CDR3 protein: CASSQGTPLAKNIQYF
D gene: -; V gene: TRBV20-1; CDR3 protein: CSASKLVAKNIQYF
D gene: -; V gene: TRBV2; CDR3 protein: CASYDATNEKLFF
D gene: -; V gene: TRBV30; CDR3 protein: CAWSEDKITDTQYF
D gene: -; V gene: TRBV6-6; CDR3 protein: CASSYQSSPSTGELFF
D gene: -; V gene: TRBV10-3; CDR3 protein: CAISESAGANQPQHF
D gene: -; V gene: TRBV18; CDR3 protein: CASSPVGSEWDIQYF
D gene: -; V gene: TRBV24-1; CDR3 protein: CATSDPLRDWSNQETQYF
D gene: TRBD2; V gene: TRBV19; CDR3 protein: CASRLAGVRNEQFF
D gene: -; V gene: TRBV21-1; CDR3 protein: CASSCTGGDSYGYTF
D gene: -; V gene: TRBV27; CDR3 protein: CASRRVGKRAFF
D gene: TRBD2; V gene: TRBV27; CDR3 protein: CASSFSKTSATQYEQYF
D gene: -; V gene: TRBV29-1; CDR3 protein: CSVDRGTEAFF